One sample yielded the 29 T cell receptor beta chains listed below, sequenced in a study of post-analysis software for immune sequencing data. cDNA libraries of TCR beta carried unique molecular identifiers. TCRdb re-derived calls from the PCR reads in MiXCR, one entry per CDR3 protein. The sample records 150,000 or so distinct CDR3 sequences, 36% being singletons. The source was blood, collected after autologous hematopoietic stem cell transplantation. These TCRs come from a girl under 18 with multiple sclerosis.

This clonotype showed up many times. V usage is TRBV12-3 or TRBV12-4 and J usage is TRBJ2-5; D unclear. V gave up 2 bases and J gave up 1 base, with 8 bases separating them. The CDR3 extends over 14 amino acids. CDR3 in amino acids: CASSLRTIQETQYF. Written as DNA, the CDR3 is TGTGCCAGCAGTTTAAGGACGATCCAAGAGACCCAGTACTTC.

The J gene is TRBJ2-1, the V gene TRBV3-1, with TRBD2 matching over 7 bases. V lost 0 bases, J lost 8 bases, and 7 bases stayed unmatched. This CDR3 has 15 amino acids. Germline V lookup: CDR1 LGHDT, CDR2 YNNKEL (reference sequence). DNA of the CDR3: TGTGCCAGCAGCCAAGATCCGGCTAGCGGCGATGAGCAGTTCTTC. Translating gives CASSQDPASGDEQFF.

This clonotype was seen a few times. The chain employs TRBV20-1 and TRBJ1-1; maybe TRBD1 (6 bases). CDR1 is DFQATT, CDR2 SNEGSKA, per germline (reference sequence). The CDR3 is made up of 15 amino acids. Trimming left V 6 bases short and J 4 bases short, with 21 bases between. The CDR3, as DNA: TGCAGTGCCTACCCTTCCCCCAGGGGAGGCACTGAAGCTTTCTTT. Its translation: CSAYPSPRGGTEAFF.

This clonotype was picked up one time. This sequence joins TRBV28 and TRBJ2-3; 12 bases are shared with TRBD2. V lost 7 bases and J lost 1; bases outside the gene matches: 9. Germline assignment: CDR1 MDHEN and CDR2 SYDVKM. CDR3 length: 17 amino acids. CDR3 bases: TGTGCCAGCAAAACCGGACTAGCGGGGATGGGCACAGATACGCAGTATTTT. Its protein product is CASKTGLAGMGTDTQYF.

This clonotype was picked up a small number of times. The chain is built from TRBV5-1 and TRBJ1-1; possibly TRBD1 for D (6 bases). Germline loops: CDR1 SGHRS, CDR2 YFSETQ. V lost 4 bases and J lost 1, with 11 bases in between. The CDR3 runs to 14 residues. The CDR3 is CASSVSTGNTEAFF. The CDR3 bases are TGCGCCAGCAGCGTCTCGACAGGGAACACTGAAGCTTTCTTT.

The V and J genes are TRBV12-3 or TRBV12-4 and TRBJ2-5; D might be TRBD2 (5 bases). Trimming stripped 3 bases from V and 5 bases from J, with 13 bases between. The CDR3 is 14 amino acids. The CDR3 loop is CASSLVARWETQYF. The CDR3 DNA reads TGTGCCAGCAGTTTGGTAGCGCGGTGGGAGACCCAGTACTTC.

V is TRBV7-9 and J is TRBJ2-3; TRBD1 might be the D (6 bases). The CDR3 has 16 residues. Between the trimmed V and J ends, which lost 5 bases and 0 bases, there was a span of 15 bases. Looked up from germline, CDR1 is SEHNR and CDR2 is FQNEAQ (reference sequence). In nucleotides, the CDR3 is TGTGCCAGCAGCCAGGGGACCATCTACAGCACAGATACGCAGTATTTT. Amino acids: CASSQGTIYSTDTQYF.

This sequence joins TRBV6-5 and TRBJ1-5; D is undetermined. Germline assignment: CDR1 MNHEY and CDR2 SVGAGI. Trimming left V 0 bases short and J 0 bases short, with 9 bases between. The CDR3 length is 16 residues. The chain's CDR3 is CASSYSAPHSNQPQHF. DNA for the CDR3: TGTGCCAGCAGTTACTCGGCACCTCATAGCAATCAGCCCCAGCATTTT.

The rearrangement joins TRBV6-5 to TRBJ1-5; D unresolved. Trimming removed 6 bases from V and 0 bases from J, with 6 bases in between. Per germline, CDR1 MNHEY and CDR2 SVGAGI. The CDR3 contains 13 residues. CDR3 coding DNA: TGTGCCAGCAGGAGATATAGCAATCAGCCCCAGCATTTT. Protein sequence: CASRRYSNQPQHF.

This chain connects TRBV28 to TRBJ1-2; D is perhaps TRBD1 (5 bases). CDR1 MDHEN and CDR2 SYDVKM come from the germline V gene. V dropped 6 bases and J dropped 11 bases, with 13 bases sitting between them. There are 11 residues in the CDR3. The CDR3 nucleotides read TGTGCCAGCAGACAATCCTCAGGGTACACCTTC. Amino acids: CASRQSSGYTF.

For this clonotype: At one end, the junction sequence differs from germline, possibly due to a read error. The chain employs TRBV2 and TRBJ1-2; D uncertain. The CDR3 sequence is 16 residues long. CDR1 and CDR2 from the germline V gene are SNHLY and FYNNEI. CDR3 in amino acids: CASSSTGDGPNYGHTF. The CDR3 DNA follows: TGTGCCAGCAGTTCGACCGGTGACGGTCCTAACTATGGCCACACCTTC. The full variable domain, with the rest looked up from reference TRBV2 and TRBJ1-2, is EPEVTQTPSHQVTQMGQEVILRCVPISNHLYFYWYRQILGQKVEFLVSFYNNEISEKSEIFDDQFSVERPDGSNFTLKIRSTKLEDSAMYFCASSSTGDGPNYGHTFGSGTRLTVV.

The genes are TRBV29-1 and TRBJ2-3; D not resolved. This CDR3 contains 14 residues. Germline CDR1 SQVTM, CDR2 ANQGSEA. V was pared by 1 base and J by 6 bases, with 14 bases between. The DNA of the CDR3 is TGCAGCGTTGAAGGGATAGGGATCAGGGATACGCAGTATTTT. Its translation is CSVEGIGIRDTQYF.

This clonotype was counted a few times. The rearrangement joins TRBV20-1 to TRBJ2-5; possibly TRBD1 for D (5 bases). The CDR3 covers 14 residues. V was trimmed by 1 base and J by 2 bases, leaving 11 bases between them. CDR1 is DFQATT, CDR2 SNEGSKA, per germline (reference sequence). CDR3 coding DNA: TGCAGTGCTAGAGGACAGTCAAGTCAAGAGACCCAGTACTTC. Translating gives CSARGQSSQETQYF.

Written as DNA, the CDR3 is TGTGCCACCAGCAGAGACTGGCTGGCTAGCGGGAGAGAACTAAACGCAGATACGCAGTATTTT. It translates to CATSRDWLASGRELNADTQYF. The chain is built from TRBV15 and TRBJ2-3; 10 bases fit TRBD2. The ends lost 0 bases at V and 4 bases at J; junction bases unmatched: 19. The germline V gene encodes CDR1 LNHNV and CDR2 YYDKDF (reference sequence). The CDR3 spans 21 residues.

J is TRBJ2-5 and V is TRBV27; TRBD2 matches at 10 bases. CDR3 length equals 16 residues. With V trimmed by 5 bases and J by 5 bases, 11 bases remained unmatched. Germline assignment: CDR1 MNHEY and CDR2 SMNVEV (reference sequence). The CDR3 DNA is TGTGCCAGCAGTACCGGGACTAGCGCCGGGTCGGAGACCCAGTACTTC. Protein: CASSTGTSAGSETQYF.

This clonotype was seen a handful of times. The genes are TRBV27 and TRBJ1-2; possibly TRBD1 for D (5 bases). V was clipped by 5 bases and J by 6 bases, with 10 bases between them. CDR1 is MNHEY, CDR2 SMNVEV, per germline (reference sequence). CDR3 length: 12 amino acids. The CDR3: CASSGGIDGYTF. The DNA for the CDR3 is TGTGCCAGCAGTGGGGGAATAGATGGCTACACCTTC.

This clonotype was counted between two and nine times. V gene TRBV10-3 combines with J gene TRBJ1-5; maybe TRBD1 (5 bases). V lost 8 bases and J lost 6, with 17 bases in between. CDR1 is ENHRY, CDR2 SYGVKD, per germline. The CDR3 consists of 14 residues. CDR3 in amino acids: CAIGGGGNGQPQHF. CDR3 nucleotide sequence: TGTGCCATCGGTGGCGGGGGGAATGGTCAGCCCCAGCATTTT.

J is TRBJ1-2 and V is TRBV27; a possible D gene is TRBD1 (6 bases). The V gene lost 0 bases and the J gene lost 4 bases, with 15 bases spanning the gap. This CDR3 region has 16 residues. The V gene's germline CDR1 is MNHEY and CDR2 SMNVEV (reference sequence). CDR3 loop: CASSLSPRGGSYGYTF. The CDR3 nucleotides are TGTGCCAGCAGTTTATCCCCGCGGGGGGGCAGCTATGGCTACACCTTC.

This clonotype occurred many times. The chain uses TRBV6-6 and TRBJ2-7; D is possibly TRBD2 (5 bases). The CDR3 has 14 amino acids. With 4 bases removed from V and 0 bases from J, the gap between germline ends came to 10 bases. Germline V gene data show CDR1 as MNHNY and CDR2 as SVGAGI (reference sequence). The CDR3 DNA sequence: TGTGCCAGCAGTTCGAGCGGTAGCTCCTACGAGCAGTACTTC. It codes for CASSSSGSSYEQYF.

This clonotype was seen more than once but under ten times. The chain carries TRBV29-1 and TRBJ2-5; the D gene is possibly TRBD1 (5 bases). CDR1 and CDR2 (germline): SQVTM, ANQGSEA. The length of the CDR3 is 12 residues. The ends were cut back, 3 bases at V and 5 bases at J, with 10 bases in the middle. Written as DNA, the CDR3 is TGCAGCGTTGACCCAGGGATGGAGACCCAGTACTTC. The encoded protein is CSVDPGMETQYF.

The CDR3 here is CASTGRGGEQFF. Here the CDR3 DNA reads TGTGCCAGCACTGGACGGGGCGGTGAGCAGTTCTTC. This sequence joins TRBV6-6 and TRBJ2-1; D could derive from TRBD1 or TRBD2 (5 bases each). CDR3 length equals 12 residues. The V gene lost 7 bases and the J gene lost 9 bases, with 13 bases spanning the gap. In germline, CDR1 is MNHNY, CDR2 SVGAGI (reference sequence).

The chain uses TRBV20-1 and TRBJ2-1; 9 bases line up with TRBD2. The germline CDR1 and CDR2 sequences are DFQATT and SNEGSKA (reference sequence). V lost 4 bases and J lost 7; bases outside the gene matches: 8. The CDR3 loop spans 14 amino acids. CDR3 DNA sequence: TGCAGTGCTACCGGGACTAGCAGCCGAAATGAGCAGTTCTTC. Translated: CSATGTSSRNEQFF.

The chain is built from TRBV5-1 and TRBJ2-5; perhaps TRBD2 as D (6 bases). The CDR3 covers 14 residues. Germline CDR1 SGHRS, CDR2 YFSETQ. V lost 4 bases, J lost 0 bases, and 10 bases lay in between. The CDR3 nucleotides read TGCGCCAGCAGCGTTGGGGGGTACCAAGAGACCCAGTACTTC. It is translated as CASSVGGYQETQYF.

This chain joins TRBV2 and TRBJ2-7; D is perhaps TRBD2 (6 bases). Trimming took 8 bases from V and 2 from J, leaving 10 bases between them. The CDR3 is 12 residues long. Germline lookup yields CDR1 SNHLY and CDR2 FYNNEI. The chain's CDR3 is CASGGQPYEQYF. The DNA for the CDR3 is TGTGCCAGCGGAGGGCAGCCCTACGAGCAGTACTTC.

Concerning this clonotype: One end of the junction does not line up with germline, which may come from a read error. V is TRBV5-1 and J is TRBJ2-7, with 11 positions matching TRBD2. CDR3 size: 14 residues. CDR1 and CDR2 (germline): SGHRS, YFSETQ. The CDR3 protein is CASNLASGRSEQYF. The CDR3 DNA sequence: TGCGCCAGCAACTTGGCTAGCGGGAGGAGTGAGCAGTACTTC.

This clonotype has just a few counts. The chain employs TRBV20-1 and TRBJ2-1, with TRBD2 matching over 11 bases. V was clipped by 6 bases and J by 9 bases; unmatched bases: 7. CDR3 length equals 13 residues. CDR1 and CDR2 (germline): DFQATT, SNEGSKA (reference sequence). The CDR3 here is CSATKGLAAEQFF. The DNA for the CDR3 is TGCAGTGCCACAAAGGGACTAGCGGCTGAGCAGTTCTTC.

This clonotype was recorded many times. The chain uses TRBV20-1 and TRBJ2-1; D is ambiguous. Germline CDR1 reads DFQATT; CDR2 reads SNEGSKA (reference sequence). The germline V and J ends were trimmed by 6 bases and 5 bases, with 14 bases remaining between them. This CDR3 is 13 amino acids long. This chain's CDR3 is CSALGLWDNEQFF. As DNA, the CDR3 is TGCAGTGCCTTAGGGTTGTGGGACAATGAGCAGTTCTTC.

This rearrangement joins TRBV7-9 to TRBJ2-5, with a weak D call TRBD1 (6 bases). The V end lost 5 bases, the J end lost 4 bases, and 14 bases lay between the germline ends. Germline lookup yields CDR1 SEHNR and CDR2 FQNEAQ (reference sequence). This CDR3 has 14 amino acids. CDR3 nucleotide sequence: TGTGCCAGCAGCCGGGACAAAGGGGGAGAGACCCAGTACTTC. Its translation: CASSRDKGGETQYF.

This clonotype occurred a few times. V usage is TRBV15 and J usage is TRBJ1-5, with D possibly TRBD1 on 5 matching bases. CDR3 length: 15 residues. V lost 1 base and J 0 bases, leaving 7 bases between the germline ends. Germline CDR1 is LNHNV and CDR2 is YYDKDF (reference sequence). CDR3 amino acids: CATSRGGNSNQPQHF. CDR3 coding DNA: TGTGCCACCAGCAGAGGGGGGAATAGCAATCAGCCCCAGCATTTT.